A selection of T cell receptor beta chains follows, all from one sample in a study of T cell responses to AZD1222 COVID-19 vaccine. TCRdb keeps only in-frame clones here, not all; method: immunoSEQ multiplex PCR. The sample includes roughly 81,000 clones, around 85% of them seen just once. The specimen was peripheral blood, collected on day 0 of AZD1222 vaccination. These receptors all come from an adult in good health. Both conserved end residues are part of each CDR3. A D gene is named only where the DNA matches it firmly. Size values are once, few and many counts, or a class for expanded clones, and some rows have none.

CDR3nt: TGCAGTGCGAGTAGACAGGGGGCGAACACTGAAGCTTTCTTT; CDR3aa: CSASRQGANTEAFF; j_gene: TRBJ1-1; abundance: -; d_gene: TRBD1; v_gene: TRBV20-1
CDR3nt: TGTGCCAGCAAGGTCGGGGACAGGGAGGCTTTCTTT; CDR3aa: CASKVGDREAFF; j_gene: TRBJ1-1; abundance: -; d_gene: TRBD1; v_gene: TRBV28
CDR3nt: TGTGCCACCAGCAGAGTTAAGGGAACTAATGAAAAACTGTTTTTT; CDR3aa: CATSRVKGTNEKLFF; j_gene: TRBJ1-4; abundance: -; d_gene: -; v_gene: TRBV15
CDR3nt: TGTGCCAGCAGCTCCCAAATAGCGGGGTCCTACAATGAGCAGTTCTTC; CDR3aa: CASSSQIAGSYNEQFF; j_gene: TRBJ2-1; abundance: -; d_gene: TRBD2; v_gene: TRBV11-2
CDR3nt: TGTGCCAGCAGCAGCCTCCAGGGTACCGAGCAGTACTTC; CDR3aa: CASSSLQGTEQYF; j_gene: TRBJ2-7; abundance: -; d_gene: -; v_gene: TRBV7-2
CDR3nt: TGCAGCGTTGAGGGGGACAGTTCAGGCTACGAGCAGTACTTC; CDR3aa: CSVEGDSSGYEQYF; j_gene: TRBJ2-7; abundance: medium-sized; d_gene: TRBD1; v_gene: TRBV29-1
CDR3nt: TGTGCCAGCAGCTCCCAGGCCGTAAGGTCCGAAAAACTGTTTTTT; CDR3aa: CASSSQAVRSEKLFF; j_gene: TRBJ1-4; abundance: -; d_gene: -; v_gene: TRBV7-9
CDR3nt: TGTGCCAGCAGTTCAGGGAACTATGGCTACACCTTC; CDR3aa: CASSSGNYGYTF; j_gene: TRBJ1-2; abundance: -; d_gene: -; v_gene: TRBV28
CDR3nt: TGTGCCACCATCGGGGGACCTACCTACGAGCAGTACTTC; CDR3aa: CATIGGPTYEQYF; j_gene: TRBJ2-7; abundance: few; d_gene: -; v_gene: TRBV28
CDR3nt: TGTGCCAGCAGCTGGGACCTCCGCTACACAGATACGCAGTATTTT; CDR3aa: CASSWDLRYTDTQYF; j_gene: TRBJ2-3; abundance: -; d_gene: -; v_gene: TRBV5-5
CDR3nt: TGTGCCAGCAGCCCCGGGACGGTCTCTTATGGCTACACCTTC; CDR3aa: CASSPGTVSYGYTF; j_gene: TRBJ1-2; abundance: few; d_gene: -; v_gene: TRBV11-1
CDR3nt: TGTGCCAGCAGCAAAGGGACAGGGCGAGGAATAGAAAAACTGTTTTTT; CDR3aa: CASSKGTGRGIEKLFF; j_gene: TRBJ1-4; abundance: -; d_gene: TRBD1; v_gene: TRBV27
CDR3nt: TGTGCCAGCTCTTTAACAGACTACGAGCAGTACTTC; CDR3aa: CASSLTDYEQYF; j_gene: TRBJ2-7; abundance: -; d_gene: -; v_gene: TRBV28
CDR3nt: TGTGCCAGCACCTGGGGACAGGGCGGTTCACCCCTCCACTTT; CDR3aa: CASTWGQGGSPLHF; j_gene: TRBJ1-6; abundance: -; d_gene: TRBD1; v_gene: TRBV11-1
CDR3nt: TGCAGCGTTGTCTGGGGGGCGCAAGGAAACACCATATATTTT; CDR3aa: CSVVWGAQGNTIYF; j_gene: TRBJ1-3; abundance: -; d_gene: -; v_gene: TRBV29-1
CDR3nt: TGCAGTGCGATCGGACCGGGACAGGGAAATTACGAGCAGTACTTC; CDR3aa: CSAIGPGQGNYEQYF; j_gene: TRBJ2-7; abundance: -; d_gene: TRBD1; v_gene: TRBV29-1
CDR3nt: TGTGCCACGGGGCCCCGGTACGAGCAGTACTTC; CDR3aa: CATGPRYEQYF; j_gene: TRBJ2-7; abundance: -; d_gene: -; v_gene: TRBV28
CDR3nt: TGTGCCACAAGCGGGTACCAAGAGACCCAGTACTTC; CDR3aa: CATSGYQETQYF; j_gene: TRBJ2-5; abundance: -; d_gene: -; v_gene: TRBV18
CDR3nt: TGTGCCAGCAGCCAGGGGACTAGCTACACCGGGGAGCTGTTTTTT; CDR3aa: CASSQGTSYTGELFF; j_gene: TRBJ2-2; abundance: -; d_gene: TRBD2; v_gene: TRBV3-1/TRBV3-2
CDR3nt: TGCGCCAGCAGCCCGGACAGTAGCAATCAGCCCCAGCATTTT; CDR3aa: CASSPDSSNQPQHF; j_gene: TRBJ1-5; abundance: once; d_gene: -; v_gene: TRBV5-1
CDR3nt: TGCGCCAGCCCTCCCGGACAGGGGAATAATCAGCCCCAGCATTTT; CDR3aa: CASPPGQGNNQPQHF; j_gene: TRBJ1-5; abundance: -; d_gene: TRBD1; v_gene: TRBV10-1
CDR3nt: TGTGCCAGCTCACCACCAAGCGGGAGTGGGAACATTCAGTACTTC; CDR3aa: CASSPPSGSGNIQYF; j_gene: TRBJ2-4; abundance: -; d_gene: TRBD2; v_gene: TRBV18
CDR3nt: TGTGCCAGCAGCTCGGGGGGTTCGGCCACTGAAGCTTTCTTT; CDR3aa: CASSSGGSATEAFF; j_gene: TRBJ1-1; abundance: -; d_gene: -; v_gene: TRBV6-6
CDR3nt: TGTGCCAGCAGCTTAGGGGACTTCAATGAGCAGTTCTTC; CDR3aa: CASSLGDFNEQFF; j_gene: TRBJ2-1; abundance: -; d_gene: -; v_gene: TRBV7-9
CDR3nt: TGCGCCAGCAGCTTGGTGGGCTCCACCGGGGAGCTGTTTTTT; CDR3aa: CASSLVGSTGELFF; j_gene: TRBJ2-2; abundance: -; d_gene: -; v_gene: TRBV5-1
CDR3nt: TGTGCCATCAGTGAGCCCAATTCCTTTGCTAACACCTACGAGCAGTACTTC; CDR3aa: CAISEPNSFANTYEQYF; j_gene: TRBJ2-7; abundance: -; d_gene: -; v_gene: TRBV10-3
CDR3nt: TGCGCCAGCAGCTCTGATACTAGCGGGGGGTACGAGCAGTACTTC; CDR3aa: CASSSDTSGGYEQYF; j_gene: TRBJ2-7; abundance: -; d_gene: TRBD2; v_gene: TRBV5-1
CDR3nt: TGTGCCACCAAGGACAGAAGCACAGATACGCAGTATTTT; CDR3aa: CATKDRSTDTQYF; j_gene: TRBJ2-3; abundance: -; d_gene: -; v_gene: TRBV19
CDR3nt: TGTGCCAGCAGCTTGGTGGACACTGAAGCTTTCTTT; CDR3aa: CASSLVDTEAFF; j_gene: TRBJ1-1; abundance: few; d_gene: -; v_gene: TRBV11-2
CDR3nt: TGTGCCAGCAGACCATCGGCAGGGAACACTGAAGCTTTCTTT; CDR3aa: CASRPSAGNTEAFF; j_gene: TRBJ1-1; abundance: few; d_gene: -; v_gene: TRBV7-3
CDR3nt: TGTGCCAGCAGCTTAAACAGCGGGAGGGCCCTAGAGACCCAGTACTTC; CDR3aa: CASSLNSGRALETQYF; j_gene: TRBJ2-5; abundance: once; d_gene: TRBD2; v_gene: TRBV7-3
CDR3nt: TGTGCCAGCACGGCGGGACTAGCGGGACTGTTATCCTCCTACGAGCAGTACTTC; CDR3aa: CASTAGLAGLLSSYEQYF; j_gene: TRBJ2-7; abundance: -; d_gene: TRBD2; v_gene: TRBV28
CDR3nt: TGTGCCGCAGCGGGGTGGGTTGAAAAACTGTTTTTT; CDR3aa: CAAAGWVEKLFF; j_gene: TRBJ1-4; abundance: -; d_gene: -; v_gene: TRBV28
CDR3nt: TGTGCCAGTAATTTTCGAGCCGGCACCGGGGAGCTGTTTTTT; CDR3aa: CASNFRAGTGELFF; j_gene: TRBJ2-2; abundance: -; d_gene: -; v_gene: TRBV19
CDR3nt: TGTGCCAGCAGCCGCGGGGTAGCGGGAGGGGCAGATACGCAGTATTTT; CDR3aa: CASSRGVAGGADTQYF; j_gene: TRBJ2-3; abundance: -; d_gene: TRBD2; v_gene: TRBV6-2/TRBV6-3
CDR3nt: TGTGCCAGCAGTTCCATCAATTCTTTTCGGGAGACCCAGTACTTC; CDR3aa: CASSSINSFRETQYF; j_gene: TRBJ2-5; abundance: -; d_gene: -; v_gene: TRBV27
CDR3nt: TGTGCCAGCAGTGACAGGGAAGGTCAGCCCCAGCATTTT; CDR3aa: CASSDREGQPQHF; j_gene: TRBJ1-5; abundance: -; d_gene: -; v_gene: TRBV6-1
CDR3nt: TGTGCCAGTAGCATGACAGGGAACTATGGCTACACCTTC; CDR3aa: CASSMTGNYGYTF; j_gene: TRBJ1-2; abundance: -; d_gene: TRBD1; v_gene: TRBV19
CDR3nt: TGTGCCAGCAGCCCTCATGTCCTAGCGGGGGATGATTTT; CDR3aa: CASSPHVLAGDDF; j_gene: TRBJ2-3; abundance: -; d_gene: TRBD2; v_gene: TRBV5-4
CDR3nt: TGTGCTAGTGGTTTGGTACAGGCTGACAGGGTGAGCAATCAGCCCCAGCATTTT; CDR3aa: CASGLVQADRVSNQPQHF; j_gene: TRBJ1-5; abundance: -; d_gene: TRBD1; v_gene: TRBV12-5